This T cell receptor (beta chain) comes out of a study of PD-1 blockade in mismatch repair-deficient tumors. Study at large: Enrolled about 2013-2017, patients had progressing, pretreated mismatch repair-deficient cancers of approximately 13 types.

Trimming at V came to 6 bases and at J to 5 bases, leaving 11 bases not matched to a gene. Germline V gene lookup returns CDR1 MDHEN and CDR2 SYDVKM. CDR3 length equals 16 residues. Using immunoSEQ multiplex PCR, the repertoire was profiled, and TCRdb retains in-frame clones only, with some absent. The data show some 70,000 clones, almost 80% seen once. The chain combines TRBV28 with TRBJ2-2, with 8 positions matching TRBD1. The sample consisted of peripheral blood, taken 2 weeks after starting pembrolizumab. The TCR comes from an adult with mismatch repair-deficient cancer. Here the CDR3 DNA reads TGTGCCAGCAGAATACCAGGGGGCGCCGGGACCGGGGAGCTGTTTTTT. The encoded protein is CASRIPGGAGTGELFF.